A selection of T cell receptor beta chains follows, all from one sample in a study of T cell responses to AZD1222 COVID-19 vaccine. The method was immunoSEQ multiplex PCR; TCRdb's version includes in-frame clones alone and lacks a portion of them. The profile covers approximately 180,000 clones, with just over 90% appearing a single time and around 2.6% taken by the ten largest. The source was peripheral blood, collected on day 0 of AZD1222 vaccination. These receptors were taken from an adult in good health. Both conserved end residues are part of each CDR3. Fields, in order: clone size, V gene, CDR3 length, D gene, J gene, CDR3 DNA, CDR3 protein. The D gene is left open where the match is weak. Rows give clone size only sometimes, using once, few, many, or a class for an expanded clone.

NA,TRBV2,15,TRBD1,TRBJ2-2,TGTGCCGGGAAACCCGGGACAGGGGGCTCCGGGGAGCTGTTTTTT,CAGKPGTGGSGELFF
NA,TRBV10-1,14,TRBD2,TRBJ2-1,TGCGCCAGCAGGGCCAGCGGGGTATACAATGAGCAGTTCTTC,CASRASGVYNEQFF
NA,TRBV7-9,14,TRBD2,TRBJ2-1,TGTGCCAGCAGCTCCACCGGGACTAGAAATGAGCAGTTCTTC,CASSSTGTRNEQFF
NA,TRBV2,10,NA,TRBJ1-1,TGTGCCACGATCGGGACTGAAGCTTTCTTT,CATIGTEAFF
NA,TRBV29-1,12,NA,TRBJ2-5,TGCAGCGTTGGAGGAGACCAAGAGACCCAGTACTTC,CSVGGDQETQYF
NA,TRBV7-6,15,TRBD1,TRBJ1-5,TGTGCCAGCAGCCACCTTGACAGGGATTCTCAGCCCCAGCATTTT,CASSHLDRDSQPQHF
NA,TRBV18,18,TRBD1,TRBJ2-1,TGTGCCAGCTCACCTCCCAAACCGGGACAGGGATCTTACAATGAGCAGTTCTTC,CASSPPKPGQGSYNEQFF
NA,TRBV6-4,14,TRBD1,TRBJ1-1,TGTGCCAGCAGTAACAGGGGGGGGGACACTGAAGCTTTCTTT,CASSNRGGDTEAFF
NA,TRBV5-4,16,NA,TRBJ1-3,TGTGCCAGCAGCCTGGAAGAGAGAGGAGGAGGAAACACCATATATTTT,CASSLEERGGGNTIYF
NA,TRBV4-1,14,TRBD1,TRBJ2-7,TGCGCCAGCCCTTACAGGGGAGTCCCCTACGAGCAGTACTTC,CASPYRGVPYEQYF
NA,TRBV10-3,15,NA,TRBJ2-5,TGTGCCATCAGTGAGTCAGGACGGTCAGGCAAGACCCAGTACTTC,CAISESGRSGKTQYF
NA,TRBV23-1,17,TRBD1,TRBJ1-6,TGCGCCAGCCAGTTCGACAGGGGGAGCTCCTATAATTCACCCCTCCACTTT,CASQFDRGSSYNSPLHF
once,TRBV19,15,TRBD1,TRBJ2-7,TGTGCCAGTAGTCCTGGACAGGGGGCGGCTTACGAGCAGTACTTC,CASSPGQGAAYEQYF
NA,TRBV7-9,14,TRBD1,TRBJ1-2,TGTGCCAGCAGCCCCCGGGACAGGGGGTATGGCTACACCTTC,CASSPRDRGYGYTF